Listed below are T cell receptor beta chains from one sample, sequenced in a study of identifying expanded T cells in peripheral blood. Only in-frame clones appear in the TCRdb table, and some are missing; sequencing was by immunoSEQ multiplex PCR. Of about 90,000 clones listed, approximately 86% are singletons. The source material was blood. The receptors derive from a person between 18 and 75 years old in good health. Each CDR3 is given with its conserved first and last residue. D genes are given only for firm matches. Size values are once, few and many counts, or a class for expanded clones, and some rows have none.

abundance	d_gene	j_gene	v_gene	CDR3aa	CDR3nt
-	-	TRBJ1-1	TRBV27	CASSSREGTEAFF	TGTGCCAGCAGTTCCCGGGAGGGCACTGAAGCTTTCTTT
once	TRBD1	TRBJ2-7	TRBV7-9	CASSFQGQGATEQYF	TGTGCCAGCAGCTTCCAGGGACAGGGGGCGACCGAGCAGTACTTC
-	-	TRBJ1-2	TRBV7-9	CASSLQEQLGYGYTF	TGTGCCAGCAGCCTACAGGAGCAGTTGGGGTATGGCTACACCTTC
-	-	TRBJ1-3	TRBV19	CASKAHSGNTIYF	TGTGCCAGTAAAGCCCACTCTGGAAACACCATATATTTT
-	-	TRBJ1-5	TRBV4-2	CASSQDRGTNQPQHF	TGTGCCAGCAGCCAAGATAGGGGGACAAATCAGCCCCAGCATTTT
-	-	TRBJ1-2	TRBV10-3	CAISEIQGPRGYTF	TGTGCCATCAGTGAGATTCAGGGGCCGCGTGGCTACACCTTC
-	-	TRBJ1-5	TRBV18	CASSPGGNQPQHF	TGTGCCAGCTCACCAGGCGGGAATCAGCCCCAGCATTTT
-	TRBD2	TRBJ2-2	TRBV18	CASSPASGSTGELFF	TGTGCCAGCTCACCTGCTAGCGGGAGCACCGGGGAGCTGTTTTTT
-	TRBD1	TRBJ2-5	TRBV19	CASRVRTGSTAATQYF	TGTGCCAGTAGAGTTAGGACAGGGTCTACGGCCGCAACCCAGTACTTC
-	-	TRBJ1-2	TRBV5-6	CASSLYQGYTF	TGTGCCAGCAGCTTGTACCAGGGCTACACCTTC
-	TRBD1	TRBJ2-2	TRBV7-6	CASSPDGTGAGELFF	TGTGCCAGCAGCCCCGACGGGACAGGGGCCGGGGAGCTGTTTTTT
-	-	TRBJ2-2	TRBV10-1	CASSVTATGELFF	TGCGCCAGCAGCGTGACAGCCACCGGGGAGCTGTTTTTT
once	-	TRBJ2-1	TRBV4-1	CASSQVLAISSYNEQFF	TGCGCCAGCAGCCAAGTTCTGGCCATATCCTCCTACAATGAGCAGTTCTTC
-	-	TRBJ2-3	TRBV5-1	CASSLGAPGGTDTQYF	TGCGCCAGCAGCTTGGGTGCGCCAGGGGGCACAGATACGCAGTATTTT
-	TRBD2	TRBJ2-3	TRBV4-3	CASSQAGGSTDTQYF	TGCGCCAGCAGCCAAGCGGGAGGGAGCACAGATACGCAGTATTTT
-	-	TRBJ2-1	TRBV19	CASSIRTASEQFF	TGTGCCAGTAGTATTAGGACAGCCAGTGAGCAGTTCTTC
-	-	TRBJ2-3	TRBV9	CASSVGLETITDTQYF	TGTGCCAGCAGCGTAGGTTTAGAGACGATCACAGATACGCAGTATTTT
-	-	TRBJ2-6	TRBV6-1	CASSDKGSSGANVLTF	TGTGCCAGCAGTGATAAAGGGAGCTCTGGGGCCAACGTCCTGACTTTC
-	-	TRBJ1-5	TRBV19	CASSMMGANQPQHF	TGTGCCAGTAGTATGATGGGTGCAAATCAGCCCCAGCATTTT
-	-	TRBJ2-6	TRBV5-1	CASSPDLSGANVLTF	TGCGCCAGCAGCCCGGACCTCTCTGGGGCCAACGTCCTGACTTTC
-	TRBD1	TRBJ1-1	TRBV30	CAWSLKTGGASEAFF	TGTGCCTGGAGTCTTAAAACAGGGGGCGCATCTGAAGCTTTCTTT
-	-	TRBJ1-3	TRBV19	CASRQGSGNTIYF	TGTGCCAGTAGACAGGGTTCCGGAAACACCATATATTTT
-	-	TRBJ1-2	TRBV13	CASSSLVGPGYGYTF	TGTGCCAGCAGCTCTTTAGTGGGGCCGGGCTATGGCTACACCTTC
once	-	TRBJ2-7	TRBV2	CASSESWGYEQYF	TGTGCCAGCAGTGAGAGCTGGGGATACGAGCAGTACTTC
-	TRBD1	TRBJ1-1	TRBV11-2	CASSADDRGTEAFF	TGTGCCAGCAGCGCGGATGACAGGGGCACTGAAGCTTTCTTT
-	TRBD1	TRBJ2-7	TRBV6-5	CASSYGTGVSYEQYF	TGTGCCAGCAGTTACGGGACAGGGGTCTCCTACGAGCAGTACTTC
-	TRBD1	TRBJ1-2	TRBV19	CASSRGQGVGYTF	TGTGCCAGTAGCCGTGGACAGGGAGTAGGCTACACCTTC
-	TRBD1	TRBJ2-7	TRBV13	CASSSRDRGYEQYF	TGTGCCAGCAGCTCCCGGGACAGGGGATACGAGCAGTACTTC
few	-	TRBJ1-6	TRBV19	CASSFPGTGALHF	TGTGCCAGTAGCTTCCCCGGGACTGGGGCCCTCCACTTT
-	-	TRBJ1-1	TRBV19	CASSRQGSNTEAFF	TGTGCCAGTAGTCGTCAGGGGTCGAACACTGAAGCTTTCTTT
-	-	TRBJ2-5	TRBV7-9	CASSAQETQYF	TGTGCCAGCAGCGCCCAAGAGACCCAGTACTTC
once	-	TRBJ1-1	TRBV5-1	CASSLGSSGNTEAFF	TGCGCCAGCAGCTTAGGTAGCAGTGGGAACACTGAAGCTTTCTTT
-	-	TRBJ2-2	TRBV7-3	CASSNPTGELFF	TGTGCCAGCAGCAATCCCACCGGGGAGCTGTTTTTT
once	-	TRBJ1-6	TRBV6-1	CASSELFGRNSPLHF	TGTGCCAGCAGTGAATTATTTGGAAGGAATTCACCCCTCCACTTT
once	-	TRBJ1-1	TRBV2	CASSDPDTNTEAFF	TGTGCCAGCAGTGATCCGGACACGAACACTGAAGCTTTCTTT
-	-	TRBJ1-2	TRBV6-1	CASSEGLRGYTF	TGTGCCAGCAGTGAGGGGTTAAGGGGCTACACCTTC
-	TRBD1	TRBJ1-2	TRBV5-1	CASSLEGQAQVGYGYTF	TGCGCCAGCAGCTTGGAGGGACAGGCCCAGGTCGGCTATGGCTACACCTTC
-	-	TRBJ2-1	TRBV7-9	CASSPRTHEQFF	TGTGCCAGCAGCCCCAGGACACATGAGCAGTTCTTC
-	-	TRBJ1-1	TRBV7-9	CASSLFMEGGEAFF	TGTGCCAGCAGCTTATTTATGGAAGGAGGTGAAGCTTTCTTT
-	-	TRBJ2-2	TRBV19	CASNPRAKTQTGELFF	TGTGCCAGTAACCCCCGAGCGAAAACCCAGACCGGGGAGCTGTTTTTT
-	TRBD1	TRBJ2-7	TRBV4-2	CASSQGVTGVPYEQYF	TGTGCCAGCAGCCAAGGCGTCACAGGGGTCCCTTACGAGCAGTACTTC
-	-	TRBJ1-1	TRBV6-1	CASSGDGVNTEAFF	TGTGCCAGCAGTGGGGACGGCGTGAACACTGAAGCTTTCTTT
few	-	TRBJ1-1	TRBV29-1	CSVELDTEAFF	TGCAGCGTTGAGCTGGACACTGAAGCTTTCTTT
-	-	TRBJ1-6	TRBV6-6	CASSHRDGSPLHF	TGTGCCAGCAGCCACAGGGACGGTTCACCCCTCCACTTT
-	-	TRBJ1-1	TRBV5-6	CASSLGNVGAFF	TGTGCCAGCAGCCTGGGGAACGTCGGAGCTTTCTTT
-	-	TRBJ2-1	TRBV5-8	CASSLVLATGNEQFF	TGTGCCAGCAGCTTGGTGCTAGCGACAGGCAATGAGCAGTTCTTC
-	-	TRBJ2-2	TRBV18	CASSNRNTGELFF	TGTGCCAGCTCAAACAGGAACACCGGGGAGCTGTTTTTT
-	TRBD1	TRBJ1-4	TRBV7-2	CASSFDRVFNEKLFF	TGTGCCAGCAGCTTTGACAGGGTCTTTAATGAAAAACTGTTTTTT
-	-	TRBJ1-5	TRBV19	CASSTGRRDQPQHF	TGTGCCAGTAGTACTGGACGGAGAGATCAGCCCCAGCATTTT
-	-	TRBJ1-5	TRBV6-1	CASSDLQKSNQPQHF	TGTGCCAGCAGTGACTTACAGAAAAGCAATCAGCCCCAGCATTTT
once	TRBD1	TRBJ2-7	TRBV19	CASKGQGAYEQYF	TGTGCCAGTAAGGGGCAGGGGGCTTACGAGCAGTACTTC
-	TRBD1	TRBJ2-3	TRBV30	CAWSVRRTGDTDTQYF	TGTGCCTGGAGTGTTCGGAGGACAGGCGACACAGATACGCAGTATTTT
-	-	TRBJ2-1	TRBV6-4	CASSEGGENNEQFF	TGTGCCAGCAGTGAAGGCGGGGAAAACAATGAGCAGTTCTTC
-	-	TRBJ2-1	TRBV7-9	CASSRGSGNEQFF	TGTGCCAGCAGCCGGGGATCCGGGAATGAGCAGTTCTTC
-	-	TRBJ1-4	TRBV11-2	CASSPLRGQPLNEKLFF	TGTGCCAGCAGCCCTCTGAGGGGCCAGCCCCTTAACGAAAAACTGTTTTTT
-	TRBD1	TRBJ1-4	TRBV14	CASSQERKLTGVNEKLFF	TGTGCCAGCAGCCAAGAGAGGAAACTGACAGGGGTCAATGAAAAACTGTTTTTT
-	TRBD2	TRBJ2-1	TRBV18	CASSLKGGSYNEQFF	TGTGCCAGCTCATTAAAGGGAGGGTCCTACAATGAGCAGTTCTTC
-	-	TRBJ1-6	TRBV2	CASSEQQADNSPLHF	TGTGCCAGCAGTGAACAACAGGCAGATAATTCACCCCTCCACTTT
-	-	TRBJ1-5	TRBV19	CASSMGAEQPQHF	TGTGCCAGTAGTATGGGGGCCGAACAGCCCCAGCATTTT